These T cell receptor beta chains were read from a single sample in a study of T-cell memory formation after mild COVID-19. TCRdb re-called the 5' RACE reads with MiXCR, one entry per CDR3 protein. Counted here are 550,000 to 650,000 distinct CDR3 sequences, around 15% occurring once; the ten biggest clones make up around 8.1%. The sequencing input was PBMCs or a T cell subset sorted from them (not recorded which). The receptors were sampled from an adult woman who had mild COVID-19 (a few samples of this study predate the infection). Cell type and time point are not known. The CDR3 runs from the conserved cysteine through the conserved F or W. D genes are given only for firm matches. Part of the rows lack a size; the others show once, few, many or a class for expanded clones.

d_call j_call clone_size v_call cdr3_aa cdr3_nt
- TRBJ1-6 - TRBV4-1 CASSQVRDSPLHF TGCGCCAGCAGCCAAGTCAGGGATTCACCCCTCCACTTT
TRBD1 TRBJ2-1 few TRBV25-1 CASSPGTGGKHEQFF TGTGCCAGCAGCCCCGGGACAGGGGGGAAGCATGAGCAGTTCTTC
- TRBJ2-1 - TRBV5-1 CASTMATGDEQFF TGCGCCAGCACCATGGCGACCGGGGATGAGCAGTTCTTC
- TRBJ2-4 few TRBV9 CASSVGGVRDIQYF TGTGCCAGCAGCGTAGGGGGAGTGAGGGACATTCAGTACTTC
- TRBJ2-2 few TRBV28 CASSLTGGAFANTGELFF TGTGCCAGCAGTCTCACGGGCGGGGCGTTCGCGAACACCGGGGAGCTGTTTTTT
- TRBJ1-1 - TRBV27 CASRRGGLNTEAFF TGTGCCAGCCGGAGGGGGGGTTTGAACACTGAAGCTTTCTTT
TRBD1 TRBJ2-1 - TRBV20-1 CSATDRNNEQFF TGCAGTGCTACGGACAGGAACAATGAGCAGTTCTTC
- TRBJ2-5 few TRBV3-1 CASSPPGTLGETQYF TGTGCCAGCAGCCCTCCCGGGACTTTGGGAGAGACCCAGTACTTC
TRBD2 TRBJ2-3 - TRBV7-6 CASSLLAGGSHTDTQYF TGTGCCAGCAGCTTATTAGCGGGGGGGTCTCACACAGATACGCAGTATTTT
- TRBJ1-2 - TRBV5-4 CASSPSGNSPYGYTF TGTGCCAGCAGCCCTTCAGGGAATTCACCTTATGGCTACACCTTC
TRBD2 TRBJ2-1 few TRBV20-1 CSARGLLAGAYNEQFF TGCAGTGCCAGGGGGTTACTAGCGGGAGCATACAATGAGCAGTTCTTC
- TRBJ1-2 few TRBV7-8 CASSLETSGPSRYGYTF TGTGCCAGCAGCTTAGAGACCTCAGGTCCAAGTCGCTATGGCTACACCTTC
- TRBJ1-1 - TRBV6-1 CASSEHPWEAFF TGTGCCAGCAGTGAACACCCTTGGGAAGCTTTCTTT
- TRBJ1-1 - TRBV23-1 CASSQPCVGGNTEAFF TGCGCCAGCAGTCAACCCTGCGTCGGGGGGAACACTGAAGCTTTCTTT
TRBD1 TRBJ1-2 - TRBV24-1 CATGETGGAGYTF TGTGCCACCGGGGAGACAGGGGGCGCGGGCTACACCTTC
TRBD1 TRBJ1-2 - TRBV12-3/TRBV12-4 CASSYPGQGDYGYTF TGTGCCAGCAGTTACCCTGGACAGGGCGATTATGGCTACACCTTC
TRBD2 TRBJ2-7 - TRBV6-5 CASSYSGASGTYEQYF TGTGCCAGCAGTTACTCAGGGGCTAGCGGGACCTACGAGCAGTACTTC
TRBD2 TRBJ2-5 few TRBV27 CASSRRGGRETQYF TGTGCCAGCAGTCGTCGGGGGGGCCGGGAGACCCAGTACTTC
TRBD1 TRBJ2-2 few TRBV25-1 CASSEVGTGETGELFF TGTGCCAGCAGTGAAGTCGGGACAGGGGAAACCGGGGAGCTGTTTTTT
TRBD1 TRBJ1-1 few TRBV5-1 CASSQDGTGGRGTEAFF TGCGCCAGCAGCCAGGATGGGACAGGGGGTCGGGGCACTGAAGCTTTCTTT
TRBD2 TRBJ2-2 once TRBV7-9 CASDPLAGDPNTGELFF TGTGCCAGCGACCCATTAGCGGGGGACCCCAACACCGGGGAGCTGTTTTTT
- TRBJ2-7 few TRBV24-1 CATSLSDEQYF TGTGCCACCAGCCTCTCGGACGAGCAGTACTTC
- TRBJ2-5 few TRBV3-1 CASSITGAGETQYF TGTGCCAGCAGCATAACAGGGGCGGGGGAGACCCAGTACTTC
TRBD1 TRBJ1-4 few TRBV12-3/TRBV12-4 CASSPGTGGFYEKLFF TGTGCCAGCAGTCCCGGGACAGGGGGCTTTTATGAAAAACTGTTTTTT
- TRBJ2-1 - TRBV12-3/TRBV12-4 CASSSGDSGYNEQFF TGTGCCAGCAGTTCGGGGGACAGCGGCTACAATGAGCAGTTCTTC
TRBD1 TRBJ1-3 few TRBV6-6 CASSYRDRDQGNTIYF TGTGCCAGCAGTTACCGGGACAGGGATCAAGGAAACACCATATATTTT
TRBD1 TRBJ2-7 few TRBV7-2 CASSSTPGQGIEQYF TGTGCCAGCAGCAGTACCCCGGGACAGGGGATCGAGCAGTACTTC
- TRBJ2-7 - TRBV5-1 CASSPGGGRLEQYF TGCGCCAGCAGTCCCGGGGGCGGTCGACTCGAGCAGTACTTC